This TCR beta chain is drawn from a study of technical replicates of blood from several donors. The method was immunoSEQ multiplex PCR; TCRdb's version includes in-frame clones alone and lacks a portion of them. Among about 84,000 clones, roughly 98% were seen once, and the ten largest hold approximately 0.15%. Trimming pared 6 bases from V and 4 bases from J, leaving 15 bases between. Per the germline V gene, CDR1 is LNHDA and CDR2 is SQIVND (reference sequence). The CDR3 has 15 amino acids. The TCR sequence derives from a human donor in good health. The sample was T cells isolated from PBMCs. The chain recombines TRBV19 with TRBJ1-4, with D unresolved. The CDR3 DNA is TGTGCCAGTAGCAGCGTACCCGTTGGTAATGAAAAACTGTTTTTT. This encodes CASSSVPVGNEKLFF.